The 5 T cell receptor beta chains in this list originate from one sample, sequenced in a study of immune characteristics of hereditary and idiopathic chronic pancreatitis. Libraries were prepared by immunoSEQ multiplex PCR; TCRdb keeps only in-frame clonotypes and omits some of them. There are about 6,000 clones in the sample; around 75% occur only once, and around 7.8% lies in the top ten. The pancreas tissue came from patients undergoing total pancreatectomy with islet autotransplantation. The sample comprised pancreas tissue with hereditary chronic pancreatitis. These receptors were taken from a human donor with chronic pancreatitis.

The V gene is TRBV12-3 or TRBV12-4, the J gene TRBJ2-1; 11 bases are shared with TRBD2. With 6 bases clipped from V and 13 bases from J, the junction kept 5 bases outside the gene matches. CDR3 length: 12 residues. CDR3 sequence (DNA): TGTGCCAGCAGAGGACTAGCGGGTCCTCAGTTCTTC. As protein: CASRGLAGPQFF.

This clone was observed a few times. The CDR3 nucleotides read TGTGCCAGCAGCTTCTCCTACGAGCAGTACTTC. It yields the protein CASSFSYEQYF. The rearrangement joins TRBV7-9 to TRBJ2-7; D uncertain. CDR1 and CDR2 from the germline V gene are SEHNR and FQNEAQ (reference sequence). The CDR3 extends over 11 amino acids. Trimming stripped 3 bases from V and 0 bases from J, with 0 bases between.

The chain couples TRBV19 to TRBJ2-3, with D unresolved. V lost 6 bases and J lost 6, with 7 bases in between. The CDR3 totals 11 residues. Germline V CDR1 and CDR2: LNHDA, SQIVND (reference sequence). The CDR3, as DNA: TGTGCCAGTAGGGTCGGGGATACGCAGTATTTT. Translating gives CASRVGDTQYF.

The V and J genes are TRBV6-2 or TRBV6-3 and TRBJ2-1, with 9 bases aligning to TRBD2. The CDR3 has 15 amino acids. The V segment lost 4 bases and the J segment 9 bases; nucleotides outside the gene matches: 10. Germline CDR1 MNHEY, CDR2 SVGEGT. CDR3 sequence: CASSSGLARGSEQFF. Here the CDR3 DNA reads TGTGCCAGCAGTTCGGGACTAGCCAGGGGTAGTGAGCAGTTCTTC.

The chain links TRBV27 to TRBJ1-2, with D hard to call. Trimming pared 6 bases from V and 8 bases from J, leaving 16 bases between. Germline assignment: CDR1 MNHEY and CDR2 SMNVEV (reference sequence). The CDR3 extends over 13 amino acids. CDR3 sequence: CASSPTRTGGYTF. CDR3 in DNA: TGTGCCAGCAGCCCTACCCGAACGGGCGGCTACACCTTC.